This T cell receptor beta chain was identified during a study of cytomegalovirus exposure and HLA in healthy donors. Study outcomes and limitations: There were a few CMV-associated chains whose specificity for CMV antigens was confirmed in vitro.

Everyone who donated was a healthy bone marrow donor. With 60 Vbeta and 13 Jbeta primers, the PCR was carried out. The repertoire was sequenced with immunoSEQ multiplex PCR; TCRdb's copy has only in-frame clones and lacks some. The table has about 100,000 clones, roughly 82% seen once; the top ten hold 0.9% to 1.5%. The CDR3 totals 15 residues. CDR1 and CDR2 (germline): SGHTA, FQGTGA. Details on this clone: The antigen remains unidentified. The junction shows a germline mismatch at one end, possibly a read error.

This TCR was sampled from a woman aged 18 to 35 in good health and CMV-seronegative. J is TRBJ2-1 and V is TRBV7-3; 8 positions match TRBD2. The sequenced material came from PBMCs. The CDR3 region has the DNA TGTGCCAGCAGCTTGGGCGGGGGGTCGTACAATGAGCAGCTCTTC. It specifies CASSLGGGSYNEQLF.